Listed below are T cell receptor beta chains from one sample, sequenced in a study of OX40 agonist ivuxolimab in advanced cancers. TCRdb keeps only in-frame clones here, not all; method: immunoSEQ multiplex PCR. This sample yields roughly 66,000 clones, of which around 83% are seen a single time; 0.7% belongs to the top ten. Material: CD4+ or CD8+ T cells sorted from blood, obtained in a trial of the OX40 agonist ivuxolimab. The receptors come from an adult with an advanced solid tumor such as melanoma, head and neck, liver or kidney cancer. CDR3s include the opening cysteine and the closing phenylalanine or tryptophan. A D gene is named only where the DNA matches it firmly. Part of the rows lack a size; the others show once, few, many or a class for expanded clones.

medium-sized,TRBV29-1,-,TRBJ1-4,TGCAGCGTTGAAGGGACAGCAACTAATGAAAAACTGTTTTTT,CSVEGTATNEKLFF
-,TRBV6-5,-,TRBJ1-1,TGTGCCAGCAGTTATGGGTTGGGGAACACTGAAGCTTTCTTT,CASSYGLGNTEAFF
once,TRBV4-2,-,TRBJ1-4,TGTGCCAGCAGCCAAGCCCCCGGGGGAAGTAATGAAAAACTGTTTTTT,CASSQAPGGSNEKLFF
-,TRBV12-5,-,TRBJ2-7,TGTGCTAGTAGTCAAATCCCACACTACGAGCAGTACTTC,CASSQIPHYEQYF
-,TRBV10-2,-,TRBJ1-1,TGCGCCAGCAGTGAGTTGGGGCTCGGGACTGAAGCTTTCTTT,CASSELGLGTEAFF
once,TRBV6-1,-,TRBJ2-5,TGTGCCAGCAGTGAAAGGGCGGCCCGTTTAATCGGCGAGACCCAGTACTTC,CASSERAARLIGETQYF
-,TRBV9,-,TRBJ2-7,TGTGCCAGCAGCGTAAGGACGGGGTTTGGCGAGCAGTACTTC,CASSVRTGFGEQYF
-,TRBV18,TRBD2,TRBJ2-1,TGTGCCAGCTCACCACAGGGACTAGCCCCCGTTGAGCAGTTCTTC,CASSPQGLAPVEQFF
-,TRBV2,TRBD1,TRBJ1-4,TGTGCCAGCAGTCGTCCTCAGGGGGCGGCTAATGAAAAACTGTTTTTT,CASSRPQGAANEKLFF
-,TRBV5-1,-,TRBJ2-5,TGCGCCAGCAGCTTGGCCTTGGAAGAGACCCAGTACTTC,CASSLALEETQYF
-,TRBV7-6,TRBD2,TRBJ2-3,TGTGCCAGCAGCCTGTATACTAGCGGGGTTTTAGATACGCAGTATTTT,CASSLYTSGVLDTQYF
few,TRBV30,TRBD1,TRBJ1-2,TGTGCCTGTCGGACAGGACGGGATGGCTACACCTTC,CACRTGRDGYTF
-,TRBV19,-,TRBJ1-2,TGTGCCAGTAGTCACCGCCCTTTCTATGGCTACACCTTC,CASSHRPFYGYTF
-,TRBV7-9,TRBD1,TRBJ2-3,TGTGCCAGCAGCCCCCGGACAGGGGTGGGTTATACGCAGTATTTT,CASSPRTGVGYTQYF
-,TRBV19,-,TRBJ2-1,TGTGCCAGTAGGCGAAAGACTAGTCGGTGGGGCAATGAGCAGTTCTTC,CASRRKTSRWGNEQFF
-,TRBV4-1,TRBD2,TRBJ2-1,TGCGCCAGCAGCCAAGTCCGGCTAGCGGTATACAATGAGCAGTTCTTC,CASSQVRLAVYNEQFF
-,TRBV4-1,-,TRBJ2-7,TGCGCCAGCAGCCAAGATCAAAGGGGAGGCTGGATTTTGTACTTC,CASSQDQRGGWILYF
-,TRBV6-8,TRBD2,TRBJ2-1,TGTGTCAGCAGTTGCCCGGGGAGCGGGGACAATGAGCAGTTCTTC,CVSSCPGSGDNEQFF
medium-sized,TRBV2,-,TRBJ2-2,TGTGCCAGCAGTGAAGCGGGACGGATCCGCACCGGGGAGCTGTTTTTT,CASSEAGRIRTGELFF
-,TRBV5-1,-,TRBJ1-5,TGCGCCAGCAGCTTGGCTGGGGCAGGTCAGCCCCAGCATTTT,CASSLAGAGQPQHF
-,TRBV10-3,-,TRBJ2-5,TGTGCCATCAGCCTGCGGGCTAGCGCTAAAGAGACCCAGTACTTC,CAISLRASAKETQYF
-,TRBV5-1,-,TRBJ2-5,TGCGCCAGCAGCCCTACCGCGCAGGTTGGAGAGACCCAGTACTTC,CASSPTAQVGETQYF
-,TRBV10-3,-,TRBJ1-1,TGTGCCATCAGTCGGGGCGGGGGCACAAACACTGAAGCTTTCTTT,CAISRGGGTNTEAFF
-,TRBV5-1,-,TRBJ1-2,TGCGCCAGCAGCTTGGCCGCAGGGGACGGCTACACCTTC,CASSLAAGDGYTF
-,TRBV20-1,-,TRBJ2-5,TGCAGTGCTAGCGGAGAAGAGACCCAGTACTTC,CSASGEETQYF
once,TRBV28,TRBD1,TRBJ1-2,TGTGCCAGCAGTTTACAGACAGGGACAAGTAACTATGGCTACACCTTC,CASSLQTGTSNYGYTF
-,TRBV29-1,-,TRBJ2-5,TGCAGCGTTGGTCCGTCCCAAGAGACCCAGTACTTC,CSVGPSQETQYF
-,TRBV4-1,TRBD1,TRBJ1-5,TGCGCCAGCAGCCAAGATCTTGGTCTAGGGACAGGGGATAGCAATCAGCCCCAGCATTTT,CASSQDLGLGTGDSNQPQHF